The TCR beta chain described here comes from a study of T cell responses to AZD1222 COVID-19 vaccine (dated by TCRdb to the early 2020s). At the level of the whole study: Because spike-specific TCR depth and breadth did not differ between the two schedules, AZD1222 recipients who got a second dose at roughly 4 weeks were pooled with those who got a second dose at roughly 12 weeks. Trial participants were enrolled by age into 18-55, 56-69 and 70-plus year subgroups, with roughly 160, 29 and 62 TCR-sequenced participants respectively. A total of just over 230 trial participants underwent TCR sequencing, of whom 200 to 220 had received two doses of AZD1222 and roughly 26 had received two doses of the MenACWY control vaccine. Study-wide conclusions, independent of this receptor: Reportedly, close to half of the unique spike-specific TCRs recognized epitopes lying outside the regions that are mutated in the B.1.351 and B.1.1.7 variants. CD4 TCRs associated with the vaccine covered the entire spike protein, and the dominant responses were in regions 160-218 and 743-854. Because no samples from the day 14 peak response were available, repertoires could be characterized only after the peak T cell response. In the small 56-69-year group, the increase in depth fell short of significance, most likely because of low power. Participants were mostly white British, with more females than males. The authors suggested clonal diversity may have been underestimated. Conclusions about previously exposed vaccinees are limited because only six or seven AZD1222 recipients were SARS-CoV-2 seropositive at baseline. After two AZD1222 doses, spike-specific TCR breadth and depth were significantly higher than at day 0 and than in MenACWY recipients.

What the time point label conveys for this sample: baseline before first vaccination. The vaccinee samples were drawn from two UK trials, COV001 and COV002, one of which was a single-blind randomized controlled phase 2/3 trial testing AZD1222 (ChAdOx1 nCoV-19) in healthy adults. Trial participant PBMC samples were collected at day 0 and day 28 after the second dose for TCRbeta chain sequencing. The CDR3 regions of human TCRbeta chains were analyzed by immunosequencing. On the authors' methods: TCRs in the repertoires were compared against a reference library of SARS-CoV-2-specific TCRs that had been generated with the MIRA antigen-specificity platform. Breadth was defined as the fraction of unique TCRs that were SARS-CoV-2-associated, and depth was defined as the fraction of total T cells that were SARS-CoV-2-associated. Using the MIRA data, each spike-specific TCR was mapped to the spike region that the TCR reacts to and placed in a CD4 or CD8 class. Log10-transformed breadth and depth values were compared by one-way ANOVA with Sidak's multiple comparisons tests. What TCRdb holds here is the immuneACCESS table cut down to in-frame rearrangements. Part of the clones is not present; checked against another copy, under half of the missing clones reflect an unresolved V gene, and the others are unexplained. From that table come the V and J calls and clone size; the DNA was used to work out D and trimming. This sample holds about 92,000 clones; approximately 90% were observed only once. Jointly, the top ten make up 10% to 13% of the sample.

Via the germline V gene, CDR1 is MNHNS and CDR2 SASEGT. From the cysteine up to the phenylalanine, the CDR3 has a length of 14 residues. Just the 42-base CDR3 DNA is kept, in frame starting at base 1. V sheds 1 base and J sheds 2 bases, leaving 9 bases between their ends. Comment on this clone: No antigen is known for it. No base qualities exist here, and no much larger clone lies one base off it.

Rearrangement joined TRBV6-1 to TRBJ2-7; the D gene is possibly TRBD1, with 6 bases matching. This clonotype was sampled from an adult in good health. The material was peripheral blood, obtained on day 0 of AZD1222 vaccination. The CDR3 here reads CASSEDRATYEQYF. The nucleotide sequence reads as follows: TGTGCCAGCAGTGAAGACAGGGCCACCTACGAGCAGTACTTC.